The clone carrying this TCR beta chain occurred once. Measured with immunoSEQ multiplex PCR; TCRdb has only the in-frame clones, and not every one. The data show under 550,000 clones, 90% seen once. Specified treatment: over 15 received Ad26.COV2.S at low or high dose, single or two shots; 5 received placebo; per-sample allocation not given. Sampling was performed 63 days after the first vaccine or placebo injection. The data are from a study of Ad26.COV2.S vaccination and SARS-CoV-2 variants. With 2 bases removed from V and 5 bases from J, the gap between germline ends came to 3 bases. CDR3 size: 11 residues. CDR1 is KGHSH, CDR2 LQKENI, per germline.

The clonotype was recovered from a person aged 18 to 59 who received the Ad26.COV2.S COVID-19 vaccine or a placebo. The V gene is TRBV18, the J gene TRBJ1-1; D remains unclear. The source was peripheral blood, collected in a trial of Ad26.COV2.S vaccine versus placebo. The CDR3: CASSPDTEAFF. In DNA, the CDR3 is TGTGCCAGCTCACCAGATACTGAAGCTTTCTTT.